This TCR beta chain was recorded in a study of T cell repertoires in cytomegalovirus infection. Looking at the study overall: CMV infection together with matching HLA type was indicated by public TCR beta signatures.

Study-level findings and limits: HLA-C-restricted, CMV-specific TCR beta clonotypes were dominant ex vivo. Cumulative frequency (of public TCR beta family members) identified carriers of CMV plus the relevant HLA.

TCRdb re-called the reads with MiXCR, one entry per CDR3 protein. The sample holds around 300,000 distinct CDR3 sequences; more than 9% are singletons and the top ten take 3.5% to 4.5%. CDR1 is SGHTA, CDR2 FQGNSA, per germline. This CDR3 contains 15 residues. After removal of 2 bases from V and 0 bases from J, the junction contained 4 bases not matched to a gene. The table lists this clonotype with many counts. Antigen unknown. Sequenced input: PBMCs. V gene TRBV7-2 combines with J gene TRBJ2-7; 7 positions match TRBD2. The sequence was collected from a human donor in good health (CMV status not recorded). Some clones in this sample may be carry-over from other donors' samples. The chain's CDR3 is CASSLRAGVSYEQYF. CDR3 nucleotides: TGTGCCAGCAGCTTACGGGCGGGAGTCTCCTACGAGCAGTACTTC.